The next 30 T cell receptor beta chains were all read from a single sample in a study of blood T cell repertoires in COVID-19. Measured with immunoSEQ multiplex PCR; TCRdb has only the in-frame clones, and not every one. The data show under 200,000 clones, 80% to 85% seen once. The source material was peripheral blood. Source of these receptors: a human donor with acute or convalescent COVID-19. The donor label of this sample is uncertain.

This clone was seen a few times. The chain is built from TRBV7-2 and TRBJ2-3; 12 bases are shared with TRBD2. Germline V gene sequence: CDR1 SGHTA, CDR2 FQGNSA. J was trimmed by 4 bases and V by 5 bases; bases with no gene match: 4. The CDR3 loop spans 15 amino acids. The CDR3 loop is CASSPLAGGPDTQYF. Here the CDR3 DNA reads TGTGCCAGCAGCCCACTAGCGGGAGGACCAGATACGCAGTATTTT. The variable domain in full, completed from reference TRBV7-2 and TRBJ2-3, reads GAGVSQSPSNKVTEKGKDVELRCDPISGHTALYWYRQSLGQGLEFLIYFQGNSAPDKSGLPSDRFSAERTGGSVSTLTIQRTQQEDSAVYLCASSPLAGGPDTQYFGPGTRLTVL.

The chain has TRBV11-2 and TRBJ1-3, with D possibly TRBD1 on 6 matching bases. The germline CDR1 and CDR2 sequences are SGHAT and FQNNGV. The CDR3 is 14 residues long. Trimming removed 4 bases from V and 4 bases from J, with 11 bases in between. Here the CDR3 DNA reads TGTGCCAGCAGCTACCTGACAGGAGGAAACACCATATATTTT. Residues: CASSYLTGGNTIYF.

V and J are TRBV6-5 and TRBJ2-2; 10 bases are shared with TRBD1. Per the germline V gene, CDR1 is MNHEY and CDR2 is SVGAGI. The CDR3 runs 15 residues. V was pared by 5 bases and J by 3 bases, with 3 bases of the junction left unmatched. The DNA of the CDR3 is TGTGCCAGCAGTACGGGACAGGGGTACACCGGGGAGCTGTTTTTT. Protein: CASSTGQGYTGELFF.

CDR3 region: CASSPGQQNTEAFF. The CDR3 nucleotides read TGTGCCAGCAGCCCTGGACAGCAGAACACTGAAGCTTTCTTT. The chain combines TRBV28 with TRBJ1-1; a weak D match, TRBD1 (6 bases). In germline, CDR1 is MDHEN, CDR2 SYDVKM. The CDR3 consists of 14 residues. The germline V and J ends were trimmed by 6 bases and 1 base, with 12 bases remaining between them.

The chain combines TRBV5-5 with TRBJ2-1; D is ambiguous. The germline gives CDR1 SGHKS, CDR2 YYEKEE (reference sequence). This CDR3 is built from 15 residues. V was cut by 4 bases and J by 0 bases, with 11 bases left in between. Here the CDR3 reads CASSAKLSSYNEQFF. The DNA of the CDR3 is TGTGCCAGCAGCGCCAAGCTATCCTCCTACAATGAGCAGTTCTTC.

The V gene is TRBV19, the J gene TRBJ1-2; the D gene is possibly TRBD1 (5 bases). Trimming removed 5 bases from V and 4 bases from J, with 14 bases in between. The CDR3 has 14 amino acids. Germline values: CDR1 LNHDA, CDR2 SQIVND (reference sequence). CDR3 sequence reads: CASSPTGVLYGYTF. The CDR3 nucleotides are TGTGCCAGTAGTCCCACAGGAGTTCTCTATGGCTACACCTTC.

This clone appeared a few times. The V gene is TRBV7-3, the J gene TRBJ2-1; 9 bases map to TRBD2. The J segment lost 1 base and the V segment lost 5 bases, leaving 3 bases of the junction unmatched. This CDR3 contains 15 residues. Germline CDR1 and CDR2: SGHTA and FQGTGA. The CDR3 coding sequence is TGTGCCAGCAGCCCGACTAGCGGATCCTACAATGAGCAGTTCTTC. This encodes CASSPTSGSYNEQFF.

The V call is TRBV5-1, the J call TRBJ2-7; tentatively, D is TRBD1 (5 bases). Germline V gene lookup returns CDR1 SGHRS and CDR2 YFSETQ. Trimming stripped 2 bases from V and 7 bases from J, with 13 bases between. This CDR3 is 13 amino acids long. The CDR3, as DNA: TGCGCCAGCAGCTTTGACAGATCTTCGGAGCAGTACTTC. Amino acids: CASSFDRSSEQYF.

A word on this clone: The sample holds other DNA sequences that translate to the same CDR3. This CDR3 reads CASSSLAGGNEQFF. The DNA of the CDR3 is TGTGCCAGCAGCTCGCTAGCGGGGGGCAATGAGCAGTTCTTC. The chain uses TRBV11-2 and TRBJ2-1; 11 positions match TRBD2. CDR3 size: 14 residues. V gave up 4 bases and J gave up 6 bases; unmatched junction bases: 2. CDR1 and CDR2 (germline): SGHAT, FQNNGV.

The CDR3 loop is CASSILDRRGVQGEQFF. CDR3 nucleotide sequence: TGTGCCAGTAGTATCCTTGATCGTCGCGGGGTTCAGGGTGAGCAGTTCTTC. The chain has TRBV19 and TRBJ2-1; a possible D gene is TRBD2 (6 bases). The germline CDR1 and CDR2 sequences are LNHDA and SQIVND (reference sequence). The CDR3 spans 17 residues. V was trimmed by 3 bases and J by 9 bases, leaving 24 bases between them.

This clone was seen more than once but under ten times. This chain uses TRBV9 with TRBJ2-5, with D maybe TRBD1 (6 bases). The ends were cut back, 3 bases at V and 1 base at J, with 7 bases in the middle. Germline loops: CDR1 SGDLS, CDR2 YYNGEE. The CDR3 has 13 amino acids. CDR3 nucleotide sequence: TGTGCCAGCAGCGGGACAGCCCAAGAGACCCAGTACTTC. Amino acid sequence: CASSGTAQETQYF.

This chain uses TRBV19 with TRBJ1-3; TRBD1 matches at 9 bases. The CDR3 has 15 amino acids. Trimming cost V 7 bases and J 0 bases; bases outside gene matches: 4. Germline CDR1 reads LNHDA; CDR2 reads SQIVND (reference sequence). The CDR3, as DNA: TGTGCCAGTACTCCGGACAGGGGCTCTGGAAACACCATATATTTT. Encoded protein: CASTPDRGSGNTIYF.

V gene TRBV9 combines with J gene TRBJ1-4; the match to TRBD1 covers 11 bases. Germline values: CDR1 SGDLS, CDR2 YYNGEE. V shed 4 bases, J shed 8 bases, and the junction held 7 bases outside the gene matches. The CDR3 sequence is 15 residues long. Here the CDR3 reads CASSPGQGVGEKLFF. DNA of the CDR3: TGTGCCAGCAGCCCGGGACAGGGGGTGGGGGAAAAACTGTTTTTT.

This clone has only one observation. V is TRBV9 and J is TRBJ1-2; weak D call: TRBD1 (5 bases). V was cut by 6 bases and J by 8 bases, with 20 bases left in between. The CDR3 loop spans 14 amino acids. The germline gives CDR1 SGDLS, CDR2 YYNGEE. CDR3 in amino acids: CASKFGGTGKGYTF. CDR3 DNA: TGTGCCAGCAAGTTCGGGGGGACCGGGAAGGGCTACACCTTC.

The rearrangement joins TRBV29-1 to TRBJ2-7; TRBD1 matches 7 bases. Trimming removed 3 bases from V and 1 base from J; junction bases left unmatched: 3. CDR3 length: 13 residues. Germline-derived CDR1 and CDR2 are SQVTM and ANQGSEA. In nucleotides, the CDR3 is TGCAGCGTTGATAAGGGGGCATCCTACGAGCAGTACTTC. Translation: CSVDKGASYEQYF.

J is TRBJ1-2 and V is TRBV5-6, with D possibly TRBD1 on 5 matching bases. The germline V gene encodes CDR1 SGHDT and CDR2 YYEEEE. V was cut by 2 bases and J by 4 bases, with 9 bases left in between. The CDR3 runs 13 residues. The CDR3 DNA follows: TGTGCCAGCAGCTTAGGGGCCCCCTATGGCTACACCTTC. It translates to CASSLGAPYGYTF.

The V and J genes are TRBV19 and TRBJ2-3, with D tentatively TRBD2 (6 bases). CDR3 length: 16 residues. V was clipped by 5 bases and J by 2 bases, with 17 bases between them. The germline V gene has CDR1 LNHDA and CDR2 SQIVND (reference sequence). The CDR3 here is CASSWGEAGHTDTQYF. In DNA form, the CDR3 reads TGTGCCAGTAGTTGGGGGGAAGCGGGTCACACAGATACGCAGTATTTT.

This chain uses TRBV19 with TRBJ2-3, with TRBD2 matching over 7 bases. The J segment lost 2 bases and the V segment lost 3 bases, leaving 8 bases of the junction unmatched. CDR1 is LNHDA and CDR2 is SQIVND in the germline V gene (reference sequence). CDR3 length: 16 amino acids. DNA of the CDR3: TGTGCCAGTAGTATCTCTCTAGCGGACGTCACAGATACGCAGTATTTT. This encodes CASSISLADVTDTQYF. Full variable domain (outside the CDR3, taken from reference TRBV19 and TRBJ2-3): DGGITQSPKYLFRKEGQNVTLSCEQNLNHDAMYWYRQDPGQGLRLIYYSQIVNDFQKGDIAEGYSVSREKKESFPLTVTSAQKNPTAFYLCASSISLADVTDTQYFGPGTRLTVL.

The V call is TRBV19, the J call TRBJ1-2; TRBD1 agrees at 8 bases. The CDR3 spans 16 residues. The V gene end was trimmed by 5 bases and the J gene end by 8 bases; junction bases not matched to a gene: 16. Per the germline V gene, CDR1 is LNHDA and CDR2 is SQIVND (reference sequence). CDR3 nucleotide sequence: TGTGCCAGTAGTGTCCCCGGGACAGGACCTCCTCGAGGCTACACCTTC. This sequence encodes CASSVPGTGPPRGYTF.

This chain links TRBV19 with TRBJ2-3, with D tentatively TRBD1 (5 bases). CDR1 is LNHDA and CDR2 is SQIVND in the germline V gene (reference sequence). There are 14 residues in the CDR3. Trimming left V 7 bases short and J 0 bases short, with 11 bases between. CDR3 protein: CASKGRQSTDTQYF. Written as DNA, the CDR3 is TGTGCCAGTAAGGGGCGACAGAGCACAGATACGCAGTATTTT.

The sample holds one count of this clone. V usage is TRBV11-2 and J usage is TRBJ1-5; no definite D call. Germline-derived CDR1 and CDR2 are SGHAT and FQNNGV. The CDR3 totals 15 residues. The germline V and J ends were trimmed by 2 bases and 3 bases, with 11 bases remaining between them. In DNA, the CDR3 is TGTGCCAGCAGCTTACAGGCCGATGACAATCAGCCCCAGCATTTT. As protein: CASSLQADDNQPQHF. The full variable domain, its missing parts supplied by reference TRBV11-2 and TRBJ1-5, is EAGVAQSPRYKIIEKRQSVAFWCNPISGHATLYWYQQILGQGPKLLIQFQNNGVVDDSQLPKDRFSAERLKGVDSTLKIQPAKLEDSAVYLCASSLQADDNQPQHFGDGTRLSIL.

The chain couples TRBV12-2 to TRBJ2-5; the table's D call, TRBD2, was not checked against the DNA. TRBV12-2 is a pseudogene. The CDR3 is 18 residues long. The CDR3 loop reads CASRVPHASGSFQETQYF. The CDR3 coding sequence is TGTGCAAGTCGCGTTCCCCATGCTAGCGGCTCGTTCCAAGAGACCCAGTACTTC.

The V and J genes are TRBV5-1 and TRBJ1-1, with a possible D match to TRBD1 (5 bases). Trimming pared 4 bases from V and 4 bases from J, leaving 14 bases between. The CDR3 extends over 14 amino acids. Germline V gene lookup returns CDR1 SGHRS and CDR2 YFSETQ. The CDR3 nucleotides read TGCGCCAGCAGCCCACAGACAGTTACCACTGAAGCTTTCTTT. It codes for CASSPQTVTTEAFF.

This rearrangement joins TRBV2 to TRBJ1-4, with 7 bases matching TRBD1. Germline lookup yields CDR1 SNHLY and CDR2 FYNNEI. The CDR3 loop spans 14 amino acids. V trimming: 4 bases; J trimming: 1 base; junction bases outside the gene matches: 0. CDR3 amino acids: CASSGTGTNEKLFF. CDR3 in DNA: TGTGCCAGCAGTGGGACAGGAACTAATGAAAAACTGTTTTTT.

A remark on this clone: This same CDR3 is encoded by further DNA sequences in the sample. J is TRBJ1-5 and V is TRBV30; TRBD1 is a possible D gene (5 bases). The CDR3 sequence is 14 residues long. Trimming pared 0 bases from V and 2 bases from J, leaving 8 bases between. The V gene's germline CDR1 is GTSNPN and CDR2 SVGIG (reference sequence). The CDR3 region has the DNA TGTGCCTGGAGTGTAGGAGGGGGCAATCAGCCCCAGCATTTT. Translated, it gives CAWSVGGGNQPQHF.

This chain uses TRBV5-1 with TRBJ2-1; TRBD1 aligns across 8 bases. V lost 0 bases and J lost 9; bases outside the gene matches: 5. The CDR3 runs to 14 residues. Germline V gene data show CDR1 as SGHRS and CDR2 as YFSETQ. The CDR3 is CASSLEAGGSEQFF. The CDR3 bases are TGCGCCAGCAGCTTGGAGGCAGGGGGCTCTGAGCAGTTCTTC.

V usage is TRBV7-8 and J usage is TRBJ2-2; D might be TRBD1 (6 bases). Germline V gene sequence: CDR1 SGHVS, CDR2 FQNEAQ. Trimming shortened V by 1 base and J by 13 bases, and 10 bases separated the two germline ends. The CDR3 is 12 amino acids. The CDR3: CASSLDREVLFF. In DNA, the CDR3 is TGTGCCAGCAGCTTAGACAGGGAAGTGCTGTTTTTT.

V usage is TRBV9 and J usage is TRBJ1-4; unclear D gene. V lost 0 bases and J 8 bases, leaving 11 bases between the germline ends. The germline gives CDR1 SGDLS, CDR2 YYNGEE. This CDR3 is 14 amino acids long. The CDR3 reads CASSVGWQAEKLFF. In DNA, the CDR3 is TGTGCCAGCAGCGTAGGTTGGCAGGCCGAAAAACTGTTTTTT.

The V and J genes are TRBV7-2 and TRBJ2-5; D gene uncertain. From germline, CDR1 is SGHTA and CDR2 FQGNSA. Trimming took 2 bases from V and 1 from J, leaving 8 bases between them. The CDR3 has 14 residues. The chain's CDR3 is CASSLSASQETQYF. CDR3 nucleotide sequence: TGTGCCAGCAGCTTAAGCGCGTCCCAAGAGACCCAGTACTTC.

The rearrangement uses TRBV27 and TRBJ2-7, with 10 bases identical to TRBD1. Germline-derived CDR1 and CDR2 are MNHEY and SMNVEV (reference sequence). The CDR3 runs 16 residues. Unmatched junction bases numbered 6, after V lost 2 bases and J lost 2 bases. The CDR3 protein is CASSLERDRGPYEQYF. The CDR3 nucleotides are TGTGCCAGCAGTTTAGAACGGGACAGGGGACCCTACGAGCAGTACTTC.